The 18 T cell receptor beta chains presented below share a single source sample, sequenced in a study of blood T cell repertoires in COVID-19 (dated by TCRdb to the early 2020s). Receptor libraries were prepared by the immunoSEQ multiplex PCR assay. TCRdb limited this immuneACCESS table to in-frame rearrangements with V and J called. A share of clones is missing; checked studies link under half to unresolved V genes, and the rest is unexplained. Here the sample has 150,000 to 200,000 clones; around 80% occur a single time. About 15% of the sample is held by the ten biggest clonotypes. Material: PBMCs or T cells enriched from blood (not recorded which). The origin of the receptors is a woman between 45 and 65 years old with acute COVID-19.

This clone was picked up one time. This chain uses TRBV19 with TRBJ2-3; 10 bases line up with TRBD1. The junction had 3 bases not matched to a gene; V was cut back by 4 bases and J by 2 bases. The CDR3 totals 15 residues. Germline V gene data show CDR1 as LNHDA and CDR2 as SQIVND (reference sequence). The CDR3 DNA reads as TGTGCCAGTAGTAGAGGGACAGGGGCCACAGATACGCAGTATTTT. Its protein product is CASSRGTGATDTQYF.

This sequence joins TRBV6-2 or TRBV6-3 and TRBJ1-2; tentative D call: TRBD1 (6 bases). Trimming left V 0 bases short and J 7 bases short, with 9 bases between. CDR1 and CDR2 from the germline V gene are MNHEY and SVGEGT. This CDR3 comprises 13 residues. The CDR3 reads CASSYSRQAGYTF. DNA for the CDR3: TGTGCCAGCAGTTACTCCCGACAGGCTGGCTACACCTTC.

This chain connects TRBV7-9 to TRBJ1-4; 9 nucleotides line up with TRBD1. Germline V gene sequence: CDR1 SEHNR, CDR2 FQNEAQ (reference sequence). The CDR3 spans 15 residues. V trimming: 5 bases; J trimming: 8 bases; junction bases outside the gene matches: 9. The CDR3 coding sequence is TGTGCCAGCAGCCAACCGGGACAGGGTGAAGAAAAACTGTTTTTT. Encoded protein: CASSQPGQGEEKLFF. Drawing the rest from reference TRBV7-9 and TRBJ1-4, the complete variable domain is DTGVSQNPRHKITKRGQNVTFRCDPISEHNRLYWYRQTLGQGPEFLTYFQNEAQLEKSRLLSDRFSAERPKGSFSTLEIQRTEQGDSAMYLCASSQPGQGEEKLFFGSGTQLSVL.

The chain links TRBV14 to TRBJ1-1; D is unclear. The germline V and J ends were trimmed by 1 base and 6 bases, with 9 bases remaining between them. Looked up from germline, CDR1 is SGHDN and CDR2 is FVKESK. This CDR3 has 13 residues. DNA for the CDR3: TGTGCCAGCAGCCAAGGGGCTTCTTCTGAAGCTTTCTTT. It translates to CASSQGASSEAFF.

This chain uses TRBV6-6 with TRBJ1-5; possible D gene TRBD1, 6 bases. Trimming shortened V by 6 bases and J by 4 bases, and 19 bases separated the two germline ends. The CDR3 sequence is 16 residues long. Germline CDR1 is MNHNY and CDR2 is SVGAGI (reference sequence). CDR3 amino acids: CASRSEQGFRNQPQHF. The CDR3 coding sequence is TGTGCCAGCAGATCCGAGCAGGGGTTTCGGAATCAGCCCCAGCATTTT.

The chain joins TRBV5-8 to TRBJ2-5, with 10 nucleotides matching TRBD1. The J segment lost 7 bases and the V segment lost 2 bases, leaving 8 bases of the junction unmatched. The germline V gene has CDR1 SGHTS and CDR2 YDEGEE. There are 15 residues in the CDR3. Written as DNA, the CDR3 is TGTGCCAGCAGCTTCATCGGGACAGGGGCGGTGACCCAGTACTTC. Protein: CASSFIGTGAVTQYF.

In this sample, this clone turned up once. CDR3 in DNA: TGTGCCAGCAGCCAAGATCGAGGGGGACCTAACTATGGCTACACCTTC. It is translated as CASSQDRGGPNYGYTF. The V gene is TRBV3-1 (or the pseudogene TRBV3-2), the J gene TRBJ1-2; a weak D match, TRBD1 (6 bases). The CDR3 extends over 16 amino acids. Trimming took 0 bases from V and 0 from J, leaving 11 bases between them. CDR1 and CDR2 from the germline V gene are LGHDT and YNNKEL (reference sequence).

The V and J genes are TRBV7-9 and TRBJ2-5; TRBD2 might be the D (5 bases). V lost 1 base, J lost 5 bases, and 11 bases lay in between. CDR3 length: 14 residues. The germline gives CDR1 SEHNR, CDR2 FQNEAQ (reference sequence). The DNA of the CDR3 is TGTGCCAGCAGCTTAGGGCAGTGGGAGGAGACCCAGTACTTC. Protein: CASSLGQWEETQYF.

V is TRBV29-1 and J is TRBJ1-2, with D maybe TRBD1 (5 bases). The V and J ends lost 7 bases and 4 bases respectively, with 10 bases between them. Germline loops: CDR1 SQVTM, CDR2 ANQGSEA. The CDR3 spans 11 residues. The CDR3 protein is CSASGGYGYTF. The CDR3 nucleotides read TGCAGCGCGTCGGGGGGCTATGGCTACACCTTC.

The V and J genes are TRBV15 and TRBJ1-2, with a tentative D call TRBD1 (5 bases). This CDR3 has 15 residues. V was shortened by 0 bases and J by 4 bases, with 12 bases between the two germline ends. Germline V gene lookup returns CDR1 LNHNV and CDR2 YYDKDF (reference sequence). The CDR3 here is CATSRDGGGTYGYTF. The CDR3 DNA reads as TGTGCCACCAGCAGAGATGGTGGGGGGACCTATGGCTACACCTTC.

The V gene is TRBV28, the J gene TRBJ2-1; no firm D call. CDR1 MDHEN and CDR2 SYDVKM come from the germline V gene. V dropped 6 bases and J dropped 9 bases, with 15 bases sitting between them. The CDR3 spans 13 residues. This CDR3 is CASSPREFGEQFF. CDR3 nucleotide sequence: TGTGCCAGCAGCCCCCGAGAGTTTGGTGAGCAGTTCTTC.

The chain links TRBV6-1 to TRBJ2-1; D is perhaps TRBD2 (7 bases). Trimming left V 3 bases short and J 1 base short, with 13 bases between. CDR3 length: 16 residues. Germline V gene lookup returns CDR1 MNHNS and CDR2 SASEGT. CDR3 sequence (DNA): TGTGCCAGCAGTGACGCGGGGGCGGGTTCCTACAATGAGCAGTTCTTC. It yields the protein CASSDAGAGSYNEQFF.

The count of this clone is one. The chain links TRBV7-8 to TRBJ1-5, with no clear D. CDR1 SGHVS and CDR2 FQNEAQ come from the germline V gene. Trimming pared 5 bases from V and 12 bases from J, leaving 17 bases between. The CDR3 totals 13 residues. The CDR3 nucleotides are TGTGCCAGCAGCAAGAGAGGAGCGGACTTCCAGCATTTT. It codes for CASSKRGADFQHF.

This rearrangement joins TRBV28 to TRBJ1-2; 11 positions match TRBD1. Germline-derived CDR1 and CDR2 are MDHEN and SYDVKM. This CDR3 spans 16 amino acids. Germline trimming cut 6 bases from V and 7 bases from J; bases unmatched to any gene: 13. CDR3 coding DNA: TGTGCCAGCAGAATCCCGGGACAGGGGGTTAGCTTTGGCTACACCTTC. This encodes CASRIPGQGVSFGYTF.

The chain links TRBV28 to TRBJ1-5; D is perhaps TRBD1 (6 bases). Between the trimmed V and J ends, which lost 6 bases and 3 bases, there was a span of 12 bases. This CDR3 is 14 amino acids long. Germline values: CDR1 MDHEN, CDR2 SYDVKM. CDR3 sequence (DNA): TGTGCCAGCAGAGGCGGACAGTCCAATCAGCCCCAGCATTTT. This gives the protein CASRGGQSNQPQHF.

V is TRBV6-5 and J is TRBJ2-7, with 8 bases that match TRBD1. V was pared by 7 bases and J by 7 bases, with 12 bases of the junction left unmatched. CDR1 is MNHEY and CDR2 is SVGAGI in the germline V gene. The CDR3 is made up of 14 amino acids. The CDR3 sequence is CASMWTGSAGEQYV. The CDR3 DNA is TGTGCCAGCATGTGGACAGGGAGCGCAGGGGAGCAGTACGTC.

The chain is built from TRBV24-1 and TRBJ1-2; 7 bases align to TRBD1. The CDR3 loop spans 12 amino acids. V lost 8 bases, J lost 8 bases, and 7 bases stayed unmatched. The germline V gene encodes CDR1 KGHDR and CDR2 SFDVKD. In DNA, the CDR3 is TGTGCCACCACGACAGGGAAGAGCGGCTACACCTTC. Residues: CATTTGKSGYTF.

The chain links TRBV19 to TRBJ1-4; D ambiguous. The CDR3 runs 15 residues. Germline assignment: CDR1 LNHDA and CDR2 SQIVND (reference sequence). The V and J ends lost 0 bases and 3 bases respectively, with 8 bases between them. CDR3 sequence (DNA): TGTGCCAGTAGTATAGATCGGGGTTCTAATGAAAAACTGTTTTTT. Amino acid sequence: CASSIDRGSNEKLFF. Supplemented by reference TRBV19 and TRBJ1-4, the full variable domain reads DGGITQSPKYLFRKEGQNVTLSCEQNLNHDAMYWYRQDPGQGLRLIYYSQIVNDFQKGDIAEGYSVSREKKESFPLTVTSAQKNPTAFYLCASSIDRGSNEKLFFGSGTQLSVL.